This TCR beta chain was captured in a study of T cell repertoires in cytomegalovirus infection (dated by TCRdb to the late 2010s). A note on the overall study: Alongside well-studied HLA-B-restricted epitopes, the peptide stimulations were aimed at recently identified HLA-C-restricted CMV epitopes, whose presentation resists viral immunomodulation. Donor HLA type was relevant to the analysis, because carriage of CMV infection together with the matching HLA type was indicated by public TCR beta signatures. Overall study outcomes, separate from this receptor: The ex vivo response was dominated by HLA-C-restricted CMV-specific TCR beta clonotypes, which also provided the single most frequent clonotype in two of eight donors. In both this cohort and an independent roughly 400-donor cohort, the cumulative frequency of public TCR beta family members distinguished carriers of CMV infection plus the relevant HLA type.

The treatment or condition label, read with the paper, signifies: in vitro stimulation with specific CMV peptide epitopes to enrich CMV-specific T cells. This clonotype was seen many times. The antigen this receptor binds is unknown. One base away there is no much larger clone; base qualities are not given. From cysteine to phenylalanine, the CDR3 is 19 amino acids long. The only DNA kept is the CDR3, 57 bases in frame from the first base. V is pared back by 4 bases and J by 5 bases, with 27 bases lying between the germline termini. Via the germline V gene, CDR1 is SGHTA and CDR2 FQGNSA. The run used an Illumina HiSeq 1500. The public sequencing data were trimmed at Q25 with fastp and processed into clonotypes with MiXCR by TCRdb, which kept only in-frame beta chains. CDR3 protein sequences are deduplicated, and each keeps its most common genes and DNA. The sample has roughly 500,000 distinct CDR3 sequences on record, roughly a third of them singletons. Of the sample, 17% is held by the ten largest clones.

This chain joins TRBV7-2 to TRBJ1-5, with TRBD1 tentatively as D gene (6 bases match). Here the sequenced sample was cultured PBMCs, taken from culture after CMV antigen stimulation. The receptor was derived from a human donor in good health (CMV status not recorded). Some clones in this sample may be carry-over from other donors' samples. The CDR3 protein is CASSSYKPPQRGVDQPQHF. The nucleotide sequence is given as TGTGCCAGCAGCTCTTATAAGCCACCCCAGAGGGGGGTGGATCAGCCCCAGCATTTT.